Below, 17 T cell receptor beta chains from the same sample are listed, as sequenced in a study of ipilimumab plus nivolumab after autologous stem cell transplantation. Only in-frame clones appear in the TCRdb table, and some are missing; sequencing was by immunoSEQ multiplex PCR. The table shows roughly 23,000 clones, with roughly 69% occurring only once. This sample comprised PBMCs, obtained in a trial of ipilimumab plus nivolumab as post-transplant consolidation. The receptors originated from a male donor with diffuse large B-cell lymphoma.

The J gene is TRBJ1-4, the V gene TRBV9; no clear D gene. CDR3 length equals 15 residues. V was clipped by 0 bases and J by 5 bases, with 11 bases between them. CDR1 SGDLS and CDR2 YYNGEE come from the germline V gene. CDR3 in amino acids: CASSVGTEVNEKLFF. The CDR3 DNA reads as TGTGCCAGCAGCGTAGGTACAGAAGTAAATGAAAAACTGTTTTTT.

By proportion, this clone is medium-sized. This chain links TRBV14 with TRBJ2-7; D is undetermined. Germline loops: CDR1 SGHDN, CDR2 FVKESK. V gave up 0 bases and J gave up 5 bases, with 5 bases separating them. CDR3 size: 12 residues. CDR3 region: CASSQDRNEQYF. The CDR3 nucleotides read TGTGCCAGCAGCCAAGATAGGAACGAGCAGTACTTC. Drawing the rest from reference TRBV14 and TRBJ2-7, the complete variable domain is EAGVTQFPSHSVIEKGQTVTLRCDPISGHDNLYWYRRVMGKEIKFLLHFVKESKQDESGMPNNRFLAERTGGTYSTLKVQPAELEDSGVYFCASSQDRNEQYFGPGTRLTVT.

CDR3 sequence (DNA): TGCAGCTGTGGGGACGACAACACCGGGGAGCTGTTTTTT. It encodes CSCGDDNTGELFF. This chain uses TRBV29-1 with TRBJ2-2; perhaps D is TRBD1 or TRBD2 (5 bases each). The length of the CDR3 is 13 residues. Germline lookup yields CDR1 SQVTM and CDR2 ANQGSEA. Trimming pared 8 bases from V and 2 bases from J, leaving 12 bases between.

The CDR3 sequence: CASIQTGGALEAFF. The CDR3 nucleotides are TGTGCCAGCATCCAGACAGGCGGTGCCCTAGAAGCTTTCTTT. The chain carries TRBV6-1 and TRBJ1-1; D is possibly TRBD1 (6 bases). The V end lost 7 bases, the J end lost 8 bases, and 20 bases lay between the germline ends. CDR1 MNHNS and CDR2 SASEGT come from the germline V gene. The length of the CDR3 is 14 residues.

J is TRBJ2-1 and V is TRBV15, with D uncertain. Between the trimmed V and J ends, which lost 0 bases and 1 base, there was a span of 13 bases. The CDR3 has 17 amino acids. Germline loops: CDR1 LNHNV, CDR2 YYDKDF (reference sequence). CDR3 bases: TGTGCCACCAGCAGAGAATTGTTAGGGCCGTCCTACAATGAGCAGTTCTTC. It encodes CATSRELLGPSYNEQFF.

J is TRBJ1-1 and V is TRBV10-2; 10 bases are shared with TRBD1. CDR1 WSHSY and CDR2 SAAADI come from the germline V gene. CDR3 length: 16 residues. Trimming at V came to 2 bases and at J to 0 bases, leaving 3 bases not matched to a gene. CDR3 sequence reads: CASSERDRGLNTEAFF. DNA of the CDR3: TGCGCCAGCAGTGAGAGGGACAGGGGTTTGAACACTGAAGCTTTCTTT.

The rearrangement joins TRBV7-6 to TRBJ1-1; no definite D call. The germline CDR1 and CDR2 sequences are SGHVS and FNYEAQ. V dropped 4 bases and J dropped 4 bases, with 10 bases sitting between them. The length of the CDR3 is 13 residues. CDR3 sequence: CASSSDPITEAFF. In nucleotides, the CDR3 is TGTGCCAGCAGCTCCGACCCGATCACTGAAGCTTTCTTT.

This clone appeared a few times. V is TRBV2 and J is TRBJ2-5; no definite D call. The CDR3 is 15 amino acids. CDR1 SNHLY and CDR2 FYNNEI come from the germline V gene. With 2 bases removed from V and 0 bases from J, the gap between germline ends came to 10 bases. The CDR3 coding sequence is TGTGCCAGCAGTGAACCCACTGGAAACCAAGAGACCCAGTACTTC. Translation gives CASSEPTGNQETQYF.

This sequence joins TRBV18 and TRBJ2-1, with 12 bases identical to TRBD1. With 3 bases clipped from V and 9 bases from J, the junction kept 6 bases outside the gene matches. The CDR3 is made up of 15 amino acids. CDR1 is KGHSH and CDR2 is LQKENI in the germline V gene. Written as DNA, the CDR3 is TGTGCCAGCTCACCCCGGGACAGGGGGCAAGGTGAGCAGTTCTTC. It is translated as CASSPRDRGQGEQFF.

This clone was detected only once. The CDR3 sequence is CASSPLGYGYTF. The CDR3 DNA is TGTGCCAGCAGCCCCCTTGGCTATGGCTACACCTTC. The rearrangement joins TRBV9 to TRBJ1-2, with no clear D. The CDR3 loop spans 12 amino acids. The germline V gene encodes CDR1 SGDLS and CDR2 YYNGEE. Trimming cost V 4 bases and J 4 bases, with 8 bases left between them.

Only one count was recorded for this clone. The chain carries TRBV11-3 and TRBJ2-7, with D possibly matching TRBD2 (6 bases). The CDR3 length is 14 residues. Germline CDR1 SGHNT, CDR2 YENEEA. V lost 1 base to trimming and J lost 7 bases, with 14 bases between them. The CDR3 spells CASSLGNVAEEQYF. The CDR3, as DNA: TGTGCCAGCAGCTTAGGAAATGTAGCGGAGGAGCAGTACTTC.

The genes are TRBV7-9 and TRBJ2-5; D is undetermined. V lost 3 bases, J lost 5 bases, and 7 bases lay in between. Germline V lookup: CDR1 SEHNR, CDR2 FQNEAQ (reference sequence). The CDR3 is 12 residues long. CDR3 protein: CASSFSSETQYF. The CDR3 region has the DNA TGTGCCAGCAGCTTTAGCTCGGAGACCCAGTACTTC.

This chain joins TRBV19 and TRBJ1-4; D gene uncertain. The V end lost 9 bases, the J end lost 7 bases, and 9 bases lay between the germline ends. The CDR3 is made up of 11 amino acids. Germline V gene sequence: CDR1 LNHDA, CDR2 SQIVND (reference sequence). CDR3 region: CASGPIEKLFF. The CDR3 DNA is TGTGCCAGCGGCCCTATTGAAAAACTGTTTTTT.

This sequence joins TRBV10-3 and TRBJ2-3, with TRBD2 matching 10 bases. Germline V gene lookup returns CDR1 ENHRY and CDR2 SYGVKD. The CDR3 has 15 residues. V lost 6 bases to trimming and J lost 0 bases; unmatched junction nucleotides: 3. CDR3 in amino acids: CAIRPSGGSTDTQYF. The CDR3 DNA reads TGTGCCATCAGGCCTAGCGGGGGTAGCACAGATACGCAGTATTTT.

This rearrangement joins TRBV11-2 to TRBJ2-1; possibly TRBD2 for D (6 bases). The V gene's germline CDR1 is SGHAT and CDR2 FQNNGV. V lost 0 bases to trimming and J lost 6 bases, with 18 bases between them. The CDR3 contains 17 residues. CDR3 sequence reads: CASSLDLGGTGRNEQFF. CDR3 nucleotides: TGTGCCAGCAGCTTAGATCTCGGCGGGACTGGGCGCAATGAGCAGTTCTTC.

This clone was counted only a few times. The CDR3 reads CASSGTTRNSPLHF. The CDR3 DNA is TGTGCCAGCAGTGGAACTACGCGGAATTCACCCCTCCACTTT. The rearrangement joins TRBV9 to TRBJ1-6, with D uncertain. The V gene lost 5 bases and the J gene lost 7 bases, with 13 bases spanning the gap. CDR1 SGDLS and CDR2 YYNGEE come from the germline V gene. The CDR3 runs 14 residues.

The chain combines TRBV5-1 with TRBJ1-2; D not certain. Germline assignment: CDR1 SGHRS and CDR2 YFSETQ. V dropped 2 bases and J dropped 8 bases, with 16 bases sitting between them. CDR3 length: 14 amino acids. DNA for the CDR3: TGCGCCAGCAGCTTTAGGACGGAACCCCCGGGCTACACCTTC. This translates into CASSFRTEPPGYTF.